This TCR beta chain was recovered during a study of T cell responses to AZD1222 COVID-19 vaccine. The protocol was immunoSEQ multiplex PCR, while the TCRdb copy is restricted to in-frame clones and leaves out a portion. The data contain around 140,000 clones, 85% of them seen just once; the ten biggest clones take up 7.9%. The V end lost 4 bases, the J end lost 7 bases, and 13 bases lay between the germline ends. Germline values: CDR1 KGHDR, CDR2 SFDVKD. There are 14 residues in the CDR3. Sequencing was performed on peripheral blood, taken 28 days after the second dose of the MenACWY control vaccine. This receptor was taken from an adult who received the MenACWY meningococcal vaccine as a control. The rearrangement joins TRBV24-1 to TRBJ1-5, with D perhaps matching TRBD1 (6 bases). The CDR3 sequence: CATSEAGVWQPQHF. CDR3 DNA: TGTGCCACCAGTGAGGCAGGGGTCTGGCAGCCCCAGCATTTT.